This T cell receptor (beta chain) was obtained from a study of cytomegalovirus exposure and HLA in healthy donors. Regarding the study as a whole: Across all donors, roughly uniform sequencing depth was an assumption of the presence/absence analyses.

Germline assignment: CDR1 MDHEN and CDR2 SYDVKM. Trimming removed 4 bases from V and 1 base from J, with 4 bases in between. The CDR3 is 12 residues long. All the people who gave samples were healthy bone marrow donors. The PCR was carried out with 60 Vbeta primers and 13 Jbeta primers. Libraries were prepared by immunoSEQ multiplex PCR; TCRdb keeps only in-frame clonotypes and omits some of them. The sample lists 250,000 to 350,000 clones; more than 80% were seen once. To note about this clone: Its antigen is not identified.

The clonotype comes from a man between 35 and 55 years old in good health and CMV-seropositive. Sequenced input: PBMCs. The chain links TRBV28 to TRBJ1-2; D gene uncertain. CDR3 DNA sequence: TGTGCCAGCAGTTCTTTTAACTATGGCTACACCTTC. Protein: CASSSFNYGYTF.